The following is a T cell receptor beta chain sequence with its context. Its specificity is unknown. The data derive from a study of shared clonotypes between healthy human individuals. Points from the study as a whole: The study's rarefaction showed incomplete sorted-subset sequencing despite large depth. The study generally estimated greater richness for naive than memory subsets.

Sequencing used immunoSEQ multiplex PCR; TCRdb keeps in-frame clones, though not all of them. The sample carries over a million clones, 70% to 80% recorded once. The CDR3 spans 14 residues. Germline-derived CDR1 and CDR2 are SGHRS and YFSETQ. The germline V and J ends were trimmed by 5 bases and 6 bases, with 14 bases remaining between them. Sequencing used memory CD4+ T cells from PBMCs. This sample's subset: CD45RA-negative fraction. The chain joins TRBV5-1 to TRBJ1-4; a possible D gene is TRBD1 (5 bases). This TCR was sampled from a young man in good health. Some clones in this sample may be carry-over from other donors' samples. CDR3 in amino acids: CASSTIVGDEKLFF. CDR3 coding DNA: TGCGCCAGCAGTACCATTGTAGGGGATGAAAAACTGTTTTTT.